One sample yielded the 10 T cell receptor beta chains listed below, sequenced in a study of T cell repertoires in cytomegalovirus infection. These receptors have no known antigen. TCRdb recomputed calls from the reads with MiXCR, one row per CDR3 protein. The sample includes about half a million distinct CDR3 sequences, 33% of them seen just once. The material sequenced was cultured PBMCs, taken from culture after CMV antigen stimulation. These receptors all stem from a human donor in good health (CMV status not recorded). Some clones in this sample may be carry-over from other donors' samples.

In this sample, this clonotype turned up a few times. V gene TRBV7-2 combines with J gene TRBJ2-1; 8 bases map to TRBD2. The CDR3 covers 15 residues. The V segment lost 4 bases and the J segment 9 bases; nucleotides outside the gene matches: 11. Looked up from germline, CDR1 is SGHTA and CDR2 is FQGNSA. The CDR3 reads CASSYRGGSGREQFF. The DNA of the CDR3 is TGTGCCAGCAGCTACCGGGGGGGGAGCGGCCGTGAGCAGTTCTTC.

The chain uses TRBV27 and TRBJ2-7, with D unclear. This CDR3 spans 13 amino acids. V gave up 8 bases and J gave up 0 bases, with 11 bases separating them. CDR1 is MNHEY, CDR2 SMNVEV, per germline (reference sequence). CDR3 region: CASSIASSYEQYF. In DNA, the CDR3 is TGTGCCAGCTCGATAGCTAGCTCCTACGAGCAGTACTTC.

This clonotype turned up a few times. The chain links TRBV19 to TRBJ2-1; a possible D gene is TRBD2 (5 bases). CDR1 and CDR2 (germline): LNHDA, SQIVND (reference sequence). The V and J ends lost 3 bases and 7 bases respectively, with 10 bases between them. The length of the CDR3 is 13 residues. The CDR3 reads CASSMGERNEQFF. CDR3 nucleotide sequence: TGTGCCAGTAGTATGGGAGAGAGGAATGAGCAGTTCTTC.

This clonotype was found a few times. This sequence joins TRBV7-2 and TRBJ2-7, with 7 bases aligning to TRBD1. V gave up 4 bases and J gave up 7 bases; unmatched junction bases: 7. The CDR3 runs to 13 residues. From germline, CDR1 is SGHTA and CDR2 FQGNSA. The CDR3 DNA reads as TGTGCCAGCAGCTCAGGACAGGTTCGGGAGCAGTACTTC. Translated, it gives CASSSGQVREQYF.

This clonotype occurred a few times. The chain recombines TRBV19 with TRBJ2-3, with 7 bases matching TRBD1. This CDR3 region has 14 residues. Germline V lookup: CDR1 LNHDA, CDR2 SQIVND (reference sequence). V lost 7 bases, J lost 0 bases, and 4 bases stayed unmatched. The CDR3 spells CASTRDSSTDTQYF. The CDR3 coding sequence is TGTGCCAGTACCCGGGACAGCAGCACAGATACGCAGTATTTT.

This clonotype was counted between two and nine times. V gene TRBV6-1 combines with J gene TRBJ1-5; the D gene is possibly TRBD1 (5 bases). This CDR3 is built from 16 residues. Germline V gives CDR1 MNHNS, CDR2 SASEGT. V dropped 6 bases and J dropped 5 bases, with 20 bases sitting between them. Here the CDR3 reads CASRENRDRVDQPQHF. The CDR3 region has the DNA TGTGCCAGCAGAGAAAACCGGGACCGGGTGGATCAGCCCCAGCATTTT.

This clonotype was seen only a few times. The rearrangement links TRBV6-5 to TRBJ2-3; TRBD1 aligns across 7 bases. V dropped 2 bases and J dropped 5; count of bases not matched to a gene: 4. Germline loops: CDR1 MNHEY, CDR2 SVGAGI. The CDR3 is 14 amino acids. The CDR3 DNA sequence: TGTGCCAGCAGTTACCAGACAGGGTTAGATACGCAGTATTTT. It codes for CASSYQTGLDTQYF.

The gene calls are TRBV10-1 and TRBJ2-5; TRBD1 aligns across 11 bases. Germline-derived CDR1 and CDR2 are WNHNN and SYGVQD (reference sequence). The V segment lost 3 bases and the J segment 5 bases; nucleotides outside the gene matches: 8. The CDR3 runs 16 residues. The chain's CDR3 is CASSEGTGGLSETQYF. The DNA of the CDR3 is TGCGCCAGCAGTGAAGGGACAGGGGGTCTCTCGGAGACCCAGTACTTC.

CDR3 sequence (DNA): TGTGCCAGTAGTCAACAAGCGGGTGAGCAGTTCTTC. Translated: CASSQQAGEQFF. V gene TRBV19 combines with J gene TRBJ2-1, with D perhaps matching TRBD2 (6 bases). Germline V CDR1 and CDR2: LNHDA, SQIVND (reference sequence). The V and J ends lost 5 bases and 9 bases respectively, with 11 bases between them. CDR3 length equals 12 residues.

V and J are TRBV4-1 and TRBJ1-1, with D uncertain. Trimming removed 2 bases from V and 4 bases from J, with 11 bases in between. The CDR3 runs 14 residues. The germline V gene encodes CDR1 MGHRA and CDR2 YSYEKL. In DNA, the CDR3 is TGCGCCAGCAGCCAACGGGGAACAGCCACTGAAGCTTTCTTT. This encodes CASSQRGTATEAFF.